The next 29 T cell receptor beta chains were all read from a single sample in a study of blood T cell repertoires in COVID-19. Generated by immunoSEQ multiplex PCR, the TCRdb table keeps only in-frame clones and is missing some. The sample lists over 85,000 clones, around four fifths seen once, with around 4.5% in the top ten. The specimen sequenced was peripheral blood. The receptors come from a human donor in a cohort sampled during active COVID-19.

The V call is TRBV7-3, the J call TRBJ2-2, with 8 positions matching TRBD1. In germline, CDR1 is SGHTA, CDR2 FQGTGA. With 4 bases clipped from V and 4 bases from J, the junction kept 5 bases outside the gene matches. The CDR3 runs to 15 residues. The CDR3 loop reads CASSSGGSRTGELFF. In nucleotides, the CDR3 is TGTGCCAGCAGCTCAGGGGGCAGTCGCACCGGGGAGCTGTTTTTT.

The chain employs TRBV7-2 and TRBJ2-5; D may be TRBD1 (5 bases). CDR3 length: 13 amino acids. The V end was cut by 8 bases, the J end by 4 bases, with 14 bases between. Germline-derived CDR1 and CDR2 are SGHTA and FQGNSA. The CDR3 sequence is CASSRGSLETQYF. CDR3 DNA: TGTGCCAGCTCAAGGGGCAGTTTAGAGACCCAGTACTTC.

This clone turned up a few times. The chain employs TRBV7-2 and TRBJ2-4; D perhaps matches TRBD2 (5 bases). The V gene lost 5 bases and the J gene lost 2 bases, with 13 bases spanning the gap. Germline CDR1 is SGHTA and CDR2 is FQGNSA. CDR3 length: 15 residues. The CDR3 reads CASSPPGSTKNIQYF. The CDR3 nucleotides read TGTGCCAGCAGCCCCCCGGGGTCCACCAAAAACATTCAGTACTTC. The full variable domain, its missing parts supplied by reference TRBV7-2 and TRBJ2-4, is GAGVSQSPSNKVTEKGKDVELRCDPISGHTALYWYRQSLGQGLEFLIYFQGNSAPDKSGLPSDRFSAERTGGSVSTLTIQRTQQEDSAVYLCASSPPGSTKNIQYFGAGTRLSVL.

The chain recombines TRBV28 with TRBJ2-5; 8 bases are a match to TRBD1. V lost 6 bases and J lost 2; bases outside the gene matches: 11. Germline CDR1 is MDHEN and CDR2 is SYDVKM. CDR3 length: 16 residues. The CDR3 reads CASRAAGTGKQETQYF. In DNA, the CDR3 is TGTGCCAGCAGGGCCGCCGGGACAGGAAAACAAGAGACCCAGTACTTC. Complete variable domain (other parts from reference TRBV28 and TRBJ2-5): DVKVTQSSRYLVKRTGEKVFLECVQDMDHENMFWYRQDPGLGLRLIYFSYDVKMKEKGDIPEGYSVSREKKERFSLILESASTNQTSMYLCASRAAGTGKQETQYFGPGTRLLVL.

This sequence joins TRBV19 and TRBJ1-2, with D perhaps TRBD1 (5 bases). Trimming removed 3 bases at V and 3 bases at J, with 14 bases between. Germline lookup yields CDR1 LNHDA and CDR2 SQIVND (reference sequence). The CDR3 consists of 15 residues. CDR3 sequence (DNA): TGTGCCAGTAGTATTGCACAGCAGGGTCACTATGGCTACACCTTC. It codes for CASSIAQQGHYGYTF.

The chain joins TRBV13 to TRBJ2-7, with D uncertain. The length of the CDR3 is 14 residues. V lost 0 bases and J lost 4, with 10 bases in between. Germline values: CDR1 PRHDT, CDR2 FYEKMQ (reference sequence). This chain's CDR3 is CASSLGVSLYEQYF. In nucleotides, the CDR3 is TGTGCCAGCAGCTTAGGCGTAAGCCTTTACGAGCAGTACTTC. The full variable domain, in which reference TRBV13 and TRBJ2-7 provide the parts outside the CDR3, is AAGVIQSPRHLIKEKRETATLKCYPIPRHDTVYWYQQGPGQDPQFLISFYEKMQSDKGSIPDRFSAQQFSDYHSELNMSSLELGDSALYFCASSLGVSLYEQYFGPGTRLTVT.

The V call is TRBV5-1, the J call TRBJ2-5, with 10 bases that match TRBD1. The V segment lost 2 bases and the J segment 3 bases; nucleotides outside the gene matches: 4. CDR3 length: 15 residues. The V gene's germline CDR1 is SGHRS and CDR2 YFSETQ. The CDR3, as DNA: TGCGCCAGCAGCTTAACCGGGACAGGGGAAGAGACCCAGTACTTC. It encodes CASSLTGTGEETQYF.

The chain uses TRBV7-2 and TRBJ2-7, with 11 bases identical to TRBD1. The CDR3 is 16 amino acids. V was clipped by 0 bases and J by 2 bases; unmatched bases: 3. Germline assignment: CDR1 SGHTA and CDR2 FQGNSA. The CDR3 bases are TGTGCCAGCAGCTTAGCAGGACAGGGGGCGACCTACGAGCAGTACTTC. Translation: CASSLAGQGATYEQYF. The whole variable domain, filled in from reference TRBV7-2 and TRBJ2-7, reads GAGVSQSPSNKVTEKGKDVELRCDPISGHTALYWYRQSLGQGLEFLIYFQGNSAPDKSGLPSDRFSAERTGGSVSTLTIQRTQQEDSAVYLCASSLAGQGATYEQYFGPGTRLTVT.

The chain couples TRBV6-6 to TRBJ2-2, with 7 positions matching TRBD1. This CDR3 comprises 16 residues. Unmatched junction bases numbered 12, after V lost 6 bases and J lost 5 bases. Germline V gene lookup returns CDR1 MNHNY and CDR2 SVGAGI (reference sequence). The CDR3 protein is CASRVTGPSATGELFF. The DNA of the CDR3 is TGTGCCAGCAGAGTGACAGGGCCATCTGCAACCGGGGAGCTGTTTTTT.

In its sample, this clone was seen a few times. The V and J genes are TRBV5-5 and TRBJ1-6; no clear D. Germline assignment: CDR1 SGHKS and CDR2 YYEKEE (reference sequence). The V and J ends lost 8 bases and 7 bases respectively, with 19 bases between them. The CDR3 spans 15 residues. The CDR3 DNA reads TGTGCCAGTCTTACGTCCTCCCAGGCAAATTCACCCCTCCACTTT. This sequence encodes CASLTSSQANSPLHF.

This clone is a singleton in its sample. This chain links TRBV5-8 with TRBJ2-1, with a tentative D call TRBD2 (7 bases). The CDR3 is made up of 17 amino acids. The germline V and J ends were trimmed by 1 base and 5 bases, with 19 bases remaining between them. Looked up from germline, CDR1 is SGHTS and CDR2 is YDEGEE. Written as DNA, the CDR3 is TGTGCCAGCAGCTTGTGGGGGGGGGCCCTTTCCGACAATGAGCAGTTCTTC. Translated: CASSLWGGALSDNEQFF.

The chain joins TRBV3-1 (or the pseudogene TRBV3-2) to TRBJ2-5; 10 positions agree with TRBD1. CDR3 length: 15 amino acids. The ends lost 2 bases at V and 4 bases at J; junction bases unmatched: 4. Germline values: CDR1 LGHDT, CDR2 YNNKEL (reference sequence). CDR3 loop: CASSQYGTGVETQYF. The CDR3 region has the DNA TGTGCCAGCAGCCAATACGGGACAGGGGTAGAGACCCAGTACTTC.

The chain employs TRBV28 and TRBJ2-3, with 7 bases matching TRBD2. Germline loops: CDR1 MDHEN, CDR2 SYDVKM. Losses at the gene ends were 7 bases for V and 7 bases for J; bases not matched to a gene: 8. The CDR3 length is 13 residues. The CDR3 sequence: CASIASGLNTQYF. In nucleotides, the CDR3 is TGTGCCAGCATTGCTAGCGGACTAAATACGCAGTATTTT.

The genes are TRBV4-1 and TRBJ2-3, with 11 bases that match TRBD2. CDR3 length: 17 amino acids. CDR1 is MGHRA, CDR2 YSYEKL, per germline. With V trimmed by 0 bases and J by 15 bases, 17 bases remained unmatched. Written as DNA, the CDR3 is TGCGCCAGCAGCCAAGAACCTCCCCCAACCTATAGCGGGGGGGAATATTTT. This translates into CASSQEPPPTYSGGEYF.

This clone was seen just once. The chain recombines TRBV12-3 or TRBV12-4 with TRBJ1-2; D is ambiguous. The CDR3 runs to 11 residues. Trimming took off 3 bases at V and 4 bases at J, with 3 bases between the two ends. This CDR3 is CASSFGYGYTF. In DNA, the CDR3 is TGTGCCAGCAGTTTCGGCTATGGCTACACCTTC.

The CDR3 DNA reads TGTGCCAGCAGTGATGGGGCGTTCAATTCACCCCTCCACTTT. Protein product: CASSDGAFNSPLHF. The chain employs TRBV6-1 and TRBJ1-6; D may be TRBD1 (5 bases). The CDR3 sequence is 14 residues long. V shed 3 bases and J shed 7 bases, with 10 bases lying between them. The V gene's germline CDR1 is MNHNS and CDR2 SASEGT.

This clone was seen a few times. The chain uses TRBV7-9 and TRBJ1-2; a possible D gene is TRBD1 (6 bases). CDR3 size: 15 residues. V was pared by 1 base and J by 4 bases, with 13 bases between. Germline CDR1 SEHNR, CDR2 FQNEAQ (reference sequence). CDR3 sequence (DNA): TGTGCCAGCAGCTTAGAACAGGGAAGCTTCTATGGCTACACCTTC. Encoded protein: CASSLEQGSFYGYTF.

This clone was counted only a few times. The chain couples TRBV6-2 or TRBV6-3 to TRBJ1-6; perhaps TRBD1 as D (5 bases). V was pared by 4 bases and J by 10 bases, with 17 bases between. The CDR3 runs to 15 residues. CDR1 and CDR2 from the germline V gene are MNHEY and SVGEGT. DNA of the CDR3: TGTGCCAGCAGTTCCTCGTCGCAGGGTGGATCACCCCTCCACTTT. Its translation: CASSSSSQGGSPLHF.

V is TRBV11-3 and J is TRBJ2-5; 9 bases align to TRBD1. Germline CDR1 SGHNT, CDR2 YENEEA. This CDR3 has 13 amino acids. V shed 3 bases, J shed 8 bases, and the junction held 4 bases outside the gene matches. The CDR3 region has the DNA TGTGCCAGCAGCTTCCGACAGGGGGACACCCAGTACTTC. This encodes CASSFRQGDTQYF.

The chain has TRBV5-6 and TRBJ1-2, with 8 positions matching TRBD1. Germline assignment: CDR1 SGHDT and CDR2 YYEEEE. The V segment lost 4 bases and the J segment 3 bases; nucleotides outside the gene matches: 11. The CDR3 extends over 16 amino acids. The CDR3 region is CASSPQLGQGDYGYTF. CDR3 DNA sequence: TGTGCCAGCAGCCCGCAACTCGGACAGGGCGACTATGGCTACACCTTC.

A few counts support this clone. The chain recombines TRBV28 with TRBJ1-2, with D tentatively TRBD1 (5 bases). V was shortened by 2 bases and J by 4 bases, with 20 bases between the two germline ends. From germline, CDR1 is MDHEN and CDR2 SYDVKM. The CDR3 is 17 amino acids. CDR3 bases: TGTGCCAGCAGTTTAGGGGCAGGGAACTGGTGGCTCTATGGCTACACCTTC. Amino acids: CASSLGAGNWWLYGYTF.

This rearrangement joins TRBV5-4 to TRBJ2-3; 7 nucleotides align to TRBD2. Germline assignment: CDR1 SGHNT and CDR2 YYREEE (reference sequence). V lost 4 bases to trimming and J lost 0 bases; unmatched junction nucleotides: 2. The CDR3 runs to 14 residues. CDR3 DNA sequence: TGTGCCAGCAGCCCGGGGGGTAGCACAGATACGCAGTATTTT. It specifies CASSPGGSTDTQYF.

V gene TRBV18 combines with J gene TRBJ1-4; no clear D. V was pared by 2 bases and J by 4 bases, with 5 bases between. The CDR3 sequence is 13 residues long. Germline-derived CDR1 and CDR2 are KGHSH and LQKENI. The CDR3 nucleotides read TGTGCCAGCTCACCAGGGCTTAATGAAAAACTGTTTTTT. Protein sequence: CASSPGLNEKLFF. The full variable domain, with the rest looked up from reference TRBV18 and TRBJ1-4, is NAGVMQNPRHLVRRRGQEARLRCSPMKGHSHVYWYRQLPEEGLKFMVYLQKENIIDESGMPKERFSAEFPKEGPSILRIQQVVRGDSAAYFCASSPGLNEKLFFGSGTQLSVL.

V is TRBV13 and J is TRBJ1-4; tentatively, D is TRBD1 (5 bases). The CDR3 contains 18 residues. CDR1 PRHDT and CDR2 FYEKMQ come from the germline V gene (reference sequence). Trimming left V 5 bases short and J 7 bases short, with 26 bases between. The CDR3 is CASSLGLLSRQFSEKLFF. The CDR3 DNA is TGTGCCAGCAGCCTGGGTTTACTCTCTAGACAGTTTAGTGAAAAACTGTTTTTT.

V gene TRBV5-6 combines with J gene TRBJ2-3, with TRBD2 identical over 12 bases. The germline V gene encodes CDR1 SGHDT and CDR2 YYEEEE. This CDR3 is built from 15 residues. Unmatched junction bases numbered 3, after V lost 4 bases and J lost 3 bases. The CDR3 loop is CASSRGLAGTDTQYF. The CDR3 DNA reads as TGTGCCAGCAGCAGAGGACTAGCGGGGACAGATACGCAGTATTTT.

This clone came up a few times. V and J are TRBV14 and TRBJ1-6; TRBD1 is a possible D gene (6 bases). Germline lookup yields CDR1 SGHDN and CDR2 FVKESK. The CDR3 is 17 residues long. V was clipped by 0 bases and J by 10 bases, with 19 bases between them. The CDR3 region is CASSQDFRGGVLSPLHF. The CDR3 DNA reads as TGTGCCAGCAGCCAAGATTTCAGGGGCGGAGTGTTATCACCCCTCCACTTT. Looking up the rest from reference TRBV14 and TRBJ1-6 gives the full variable domain: EAGVTQFPSHSVIEKGQTVTLRCDPISGHDNLYWYRRVMGKEIKFLLHFVKESKQDESGMPNNRFLAERTGGTYSTLKVQPAELEDSGVYFCASSQDFRGGVLSPLHFGNGTRLTVT.

This chain joins TRBV7-9 and TRBJ1-2; 7 bases align to TRBD1. Germline V gives CDR1 SEHNR, CDR2 FQNEAQ (reference sequence). The CDR3 covers 14 residues. Unmatched junction bases numbered 7, after V lost 5 bases and J lost 4 bases. CDR3 nucleotide sequence: TGTGCCAGCAGCACCGGACAGGTCTTCTATGGCTACACCTTC. This translates into CASSTGQVFYGYTF.

V gene TRBV7-3 combines with J gene TRBJ2-2; 7 bases fit TRBD1. From germline, CDR1 is SGHTA and CDR2 FQGTGA. Trimming cost V 5 bases and J 4 bases; bases outside gene matches: 1. The CDR3 contains 13 residues. The CDR3 sequence: CASSRDSTGELFF. As DNA, the CDR3 is TGTGCCAGCAGCAGGGACAGCACCGGGGAGCTGTTTTTT.

This sequence joins TRBV3-1 (or the pseudogene TRBV3-2) and TRBJ2-1, with 11 bases matching TRBD1. The CDR3 runs 17 residues. Germline V gives CDR1 LGHDT, CDR2 YNNKEL (reference sequence). V gave up 2 bases and J gave up 8 bases; unmatched junction bases: 11. The chain's CDR3 is CASSQFPPGTGGDEQFF. The CDR3, as DNA: TGTGCCAGCAGCCAATTCCCTCCCGGGACAGGGGGTGATGAGCAGTTCTTC.